This paragraph covers one T cell receptor (beta chain) sequence. What it recognizes is unknown. Total pancreatectomy with islet autotransplantation was the source of the chronic pancreatitis pancreas tissue. The CDR3 has 13 residues. V lost 5 bases and J 1 base, leaving 11 bases between the germline ends. Germline CDR1 GTSNPN, CDR2 SVGIG (reference sequence). This sample is part of a study of immune characteristics of hereditary and idiopathic chronic pancreatitis. Study-level findings and limits: Hereditary versus idiopathic pancreatitis showed different Vbeta-Jbeta usage, including TRBV10, TRBV19, TRBV23, TRBV5.

Sequenced by immunoSEQ multiplex PCR; TCRdb stores in-frame clones only, minus some. Of roughly 14,000 clones in the sample, roughly 70% were seen once. The sequence derives from a human donor with chronic pancreatitis. This chain connects TRBV30 to TRBJ1-1; weak D call: TRBD1 (5 bases). Sequencing was performed on pancreas tissue with hereditary chronic pancreatitis. The CDR3 DNA sequence: TGTGCCTGGGGAGGAGGGGCGAACACTGAAGCTTTCTTT. Residues: CAWGGGANTEAFF.